This TCR beta chain stems from a study of control samples from healthy donors and cancer patients. Using immunoSEQ multiplex PCR, the repertoire was profiled, and TCRdb retains in-frame clones only, with some absent. This table has tens of thousands of clones, about nine tenths appearing once. Trimming took off 1 base at V and 9 bases at J, with 11 bases between the two ends. This CDR3 has 13 residues. Looked up from germline, CDR1 is SGHRS and CDR2 is YFSETQ. The J gene is TRBJ2-1, the V gene TRBV5-1; the D is unclear. This receptor was obtained from a young man in good health. Specimen: blood. The CDR3 sequence: CASSLTLPAEQFF. The CDR3 DNA follows: TGCGCCAGCAGCTTGACATTACCCGCTGAGCAGTTCTTC.